This T cell receptor (beta chain) comes out of a study of T-cell memory formation after mild COVID-19. This clonotype was found many times. No antigen is known for it. Whole-study results and caveats: Among clones contracting day 15 to 85, CD4/CD8 was balanced, whereas later expanders leaned CD4+.

TCRdb reprocessed the 5' RACE reads with MiXCR, giving one entry per CDR3 protein. This sample has a few hundred thousand distinct CDR3 sequences, with 9.4% found just once. CDR3 length: 15 residues. Germline V CDR1 and CDR2: DFQATT, SNEGSKA (reference sequence). With 6 bases clipped from V and 0 bases from J, the junction kept 6 bases outside the gene matches. The TCR comes from a man aged 18 to 30 who had mild COVID-19 (a few samples of this study predate the infection). Cell type and time point are not known. The sequenced sample consisted of PBMCs or a T cell subset sorted from them (not recorded which). The genes are TRBV20-1 and TRBJ2-5; 11 bases map to TRBD2. CDR3 nucleotide sequence: TGCAGTGCCCCTAGCGGGGGGACGTACCAAGAGACCCAGTACTTC. Residues: CSAPSGGTYQETQYF.